This T cell receptor (beta chain) stems from a study of yellow fever vaccine responses in identical twins. Points on this clonotype: Its matching antigen is unknown.

Via MiXCR, TCRdb re-called the RT-PCR reads, giving one row per CDR3 protein. Found here are 800 to 950 distinct CDR3 sequences, under 90% of them singletons; the top ten hold over 6%. The CDR3 length is 14 residues. Deletions cut 5 bases from V and 5 bases from J, with 14 bases between. CDR1 and CDR2 from the germline V gene are WNHNN and SYGVQD (reference sequence). Notes on the study in general: Twins reportedly showed a vaccine T cell response that seemed partly convergent and partly personalized.

Sequenced material: T cells from blood (PBMCs), unsorted or a sorted subset (not recorded which), taken before or after yellow fever vaccination (not recorded which). The chain combines TRBV10-1 with TRBJ2-3; possibly TRBD2 for D (6 bases). This TCR was recovered from a woman between 18 and 29 years old who received the yellow fever vaccine. CDR3 nucleotide sequence: TGCGCCAGCAGTTCCTCGGGAGCGGGAGATACGCAGTATTTT. It codes for CASSSSGAGDTQYF.